The 28 T cell receptor beta chains reported below all come from one sample, sequenced in a study of blood T cell repertoires in COVID-19. Sequenced by immunoSEQ multiplex PCR; TCRdb stores in-frame clones only, minus some. The table shows some 80,000 clones, with approximately 80% occurring only once. The sequencing sample was made of peripheral blood. These receptors all stem from a man aged 60-69 years with active or convalescent COVID-19.

This chain uses TRBV15 with TRBJ1-5; 7 bases match TRBD1. This CDR3 has 12 amino acids. J lost 5 bases, V lost 7 bases, and 2 bases had no gene match. The germline CDR1 and CDR2 sequences are LNHNV and YYDKDF (reference sequence). The DNA for the CDR3 is TGTGCCACCACTACAGGGGATCAGCCCCAGCATTTT. Amino acids: CATTTGDQPQHF.

This chain joins TRBV6-2 or TRBV6-3 and TRBJ1-2, with unresolved D. The CDR3 consists of 11 residues. The germline V gene encodes CDR1 MNHEY and CDR2 SVGEGT. Trimming took 5 bases from V and 5 from J, leaving 6 bases between them. CDR3 in amino acids: CASSEGYGYTF. The CDR3 nucleotides are TGTGCCAGCAGTGAGGGTTATGGCTACACCTTC.

The chain has TRBV4-2 and TRBJ1-2; D is unresolved. Germline lookup yields CDR1 LGHNA and CDR2 YNFKEQ. This CDR3 comprises 15 residues. Trimming took 0 bases from V and 2 from J, leaving 10 bases between them. This chain's CDR3 is CASSQDFPGNYGYTF. CDR3 in DNA: TGTGCCAGCAGCCAAGATTTCCCGGGGAACTATGGCTACACCTTC.

This clone was counted between two and nine times. The chain joins TRBV7-9 to TRBJ2-7, with 8 positions matching TRBD2. Germline lookup yields CDR1 SEHNR and CDR2 FQNEAQ (reference sequence). This CDR3 has 14 residues. V gave up 5 bases and J gave up 2 bases; unmatched junction bases: 5. The CDR3 here is CASSGLAGAYEQYF. The CDR3 DNA reads as TGTGCCAGCAGCGGCCTAGCGGGCGCCTACGAGCAGTACTTC.

This chain links TRBV3-1 (or the pseudogene TRBV3-2) with TRBJ1-2, with TRBD1 matching 9 bases. In germline, CDR1 is LGHDT, CDR2 YNNKEL (reference sequence). CDR3 length: 12 amino acids. The V segment lost 5 bases and the J segment 5 bases; nucleotides outside the gene matches: 0. The CDR3 nucleotides are TGTGCCAGCAGCGGGACAGGGTATGGCTACACCTTC. This encodes CASSGTGYGYTF.

The chain carries TRBV6-5 and TRBJ1-1; D ambiguous. Per germline, CDR1 MNHEY and CDR2 SVGAGI. Trimming cost V 4 bases and J 2 bases, with 14 bases left between them. The CDR3 extends over 15 amino acids. CDR3 DNA: TGTGCCAGCAGTTCAGAGGGAGTTGGAAACACTGAAGCTTTCTTT. Its translation is CASSSEGVGNTEAFF.

The rearrangement uses TRBV2 and TRBJ2-3, with TRBD2 identical over 13 bases. The V gene end was trimmed by 2 bases and the J gene end by 6 bases; junction bases not matched to a gene: 5. This CDR3 has 16 amino acids. CDR1 is SNHLY, CDR2 FYNNEI, per germline. The CDR3 protein is CASSERLAGGGDTQYF. In nucleotides, the CDR3 is TGTGCCAGCAGTGAAAGACTAGCGGGGGGAGGGGATACGCAGTATTTT.

J is TRBJ2-7 and V is TRBV19, with a weak D call TRBD1 (5 bases). CDR1 and CDR2 from the germline V gene are LNHDA and SQIVND (reference sequence). Trimming cost V 3 bases and J 6 bases, with 21 bases left between them. The CDR3 extends over 16 amino acids. As DNA, the CDR3 is TGTGCCAGTAGTATGTTCGCGGCAGGGTTGGGTGGCGAGCAGTACTTC. Its protein product is CASSMFAAGLGGEQYF.

The rearrangement links TRBV19 to TRBJ1-2, with a possible D match to TRBD1 (5 bases). The CDR3 sequence is 13 residues long. The V end lost 4 bases, the J end lost 4 bases, and 10 bases lay between the germline ends. Germline V gives CDR1 LNHDA, CDR2 SQIVND (reference sequence). CDR3 loop: CASSKTEIYGYTF. The CDR3 DNA follows: TGTGCCAGTAGTAAGACAGAAATCTATGGCTACACCTTC.

This chain connects TRBV5-6 to TRBJ1-1; no definite D call. Trimming stripped 4 bases from V and 0 bases from J, with 4 bases between. CDR1 is SGHDT and CDR2 is YYEEEE in the germline V gene. The CDR3 is 12 residues long. Here the CDR3 reads CASSRVNTEAFF. The CDR3 DNA reads TGTGCCAGCAGCCGCGTGAACACTGAAGCTTTCTTT. Full variable domain (rest looked up from reference TRBV5-6 and TRBJ1-1): DAGVTQSPTHLIKTRGQQVTLRCSPKSGHDTVSWYQQALGQGPQFIFQYYEEEERQRGNFPDRFSGHQFPNYSSELNVNALLLGDSALYLCASSRVNTEAFFGQGTRLTVV.

The gene calls are TRBV6-5 and TRBJ1-5, with 7 bases fitting TRBD1. CDR3 length: 15 residues. Germline V CDR1 and CDR2: MNHEY, SVGAGI. V was clipped by 4 bases and J by 6 bases; unmatched bases: 9. The CDR3 sequence is CASSSDRFGSQPQHF. DNA for the CDR3: TGTGCCAGCAGTTCGGACAGGTTCGGTTCTCAGCCCCAGCATTTT.

The chain joins TRBV7-2 to TRBJ2-5; 9 positions agree with TRBD1. V was clipped by 5 bases and J by 1 base; unmatched bases: 2. The CDR3 is 14 amino acids. CDR1 and CDR2 from the germline V gene are SGHTA and FQGNSA. The chain's CDR3 is CASSPDRGQETQYF. The CDR3 region has the DNA TGTGCCAGCAGCCCGGACAGGGGCCAAGAGACCCAGTACTTC.

This clone was counted only a few times. A read error may produce the germline difference seen at one junction end. The gene calls are TRBV4-3 and TRBJ1-2; TRBD1 might be the D (6 bases). CDR3 size: 12 residues. The V gene's germline CDR1 is LGHNA and CDR2 YSLEER. The CDR3: CASSQVSGTINF. For the CDR3, the DNA is TGCGCCAGCAGCCAAGTCTCCGGGACAATAAACTTC.

The chain carries TRBV4-2 and TRBJ2-7; 7 bases agree with TRBD1. Germline values: CDR1 LGHNA, CDR2 YNFKEQ. J gave up 3 bases and V 0 bases, and 8 bases lay outside the gene matches. CDR3 size: 16 residues. CDR3 in amino acids: CASSQDPDRAHYEQYF. CDR3 nucleotide sequence: TGTGCCAGCAGCCAAGATCCAGACAGGGCCCACTACGAGCAGTACTTC.

The gene calls are TRBV23-1 and TRBJ2-7, with a weak D call TRBD2 (5 bases). TRBV23-1 is marked as an open reading frame, function uncertain. The CDR3 has 16 residues. Deletions cut 4 bases from V and 3 bases from J, with 19 bases between. DNA for the CDR3: TGCGCCAGCAGTCCTCCCGGCGGGCCGCCAGTCTACGAGCAGTACTTC. Amino acids: CASSPPGGPPVYEQYF.

The chain carries TRBV9 and TRBJ1-1; D is unresolved. The CDR3 contains 13 residues. Per the germline V gene, CDR1 is SGDLS and CDR2 is YYNGEE. The ends were cut back, 1 base at V and 4 bases at J, with 8 bases in the middle. The CDR3 DNA reads TGTGCCAGCAGCGTACAAGCGAGCACTGAAGCTTTCTTT. Protein product: CASSVQASTEAFF.

This chain joins TRBV30 and TRBJ2-3; TRBD2 matches at 11 bases. CDR1 and CDR2 (germline): GTSNPN, SVGIG (reference sequence). This CDR3 contains 16 residues. Unmatched junction bases numbered 12, after V lost 5 bases and J lost 5 bases. The CDR3 DNA follows: TGTGCCTGGGCCCGAGGGCTAGCGGGGGGTGGAGATACGCAGTATTTT. It codes for CAWARGLAGGGDTQYF.

This clone appeared a single time. This CDR3 is CASATRQGVTGELFF. The CDR3, as DNA: TGTGCCAGCGCAACCCGACAGGGGGTCACCGGGGAGCTGTTTTTT. The chain combines TRBV11-2 with TRBJ2-2; TRBD1 matches 9 bases. The CDR3 extends over 15 amino acids. Trimming took 8 bases from V and 4 from J; bases not matched to a gene: 8. The V gene's germline CDR1 is SGHAT and CDR2 FQNNGV.

The rearrangement uses TRBV5-4 and TRBJ2-2, with TRBD1 as a possible D gene (6 bases). CDR3 length: 16 residues. Deletions cut 2 bases from V and 0 bases from J, with 11 bases between. Germline assignment: CDR1 SGHNT and CDR2 YYREEE (reference sequence). The CDR3: CASSFIQGSNTGELFF. The CDR3 region has the DNA TGTGCCAGCAGCTTCATTCAGGGGTCGAACACCGGGGAGCTGTTTTTT. Full variable domain (rest looked up from reference TRBV5-4 and TRBJ2-2): ETGVTQSPTHLIKTRGQQVTLRCSSQSGHNTVSWYQQALGQGPQFIFQYYREEENGRGNFPPRFSGLQFPNYSSELNVNALELDDSALYLCASSFIQGSNTGELFFGEGSRLTVL.

The chain employs TRBV5-1 and TRBJ1-2, with D perhaps matching TRBD1 (6 bases). Trimming removed 4 bases at V and 2 bases at J, with 15 bases between. Looked up from germline, CDR1 is SGHRS and CDR2 is YFSETQ. The length of the CDR3 is 15 residues. CDR3: CASSPDSGQNYGYTF. CDR3 bases: TGCGCCAGCAGCCCGGATTCTGGACAGAACTATGGCTACACCTTC. Supplemented by reference TRBV5-1 and TRBJ1-2, the full variable domain reads KAGVTQTPRYLIKTRGQQVTLSCSPISGHRSVSWYQQTPGQGLQFLFEYFSETQRNKGNFPGRFSGRQFSNSRSEMNVSTLELGDSALYLCASSPDSGQNYGYTFGSGTRLTVV.

The chain uses TRBV14 and TRBJ1-1; 8 nucleotides align to TRBD1. The germline CDR1 and CDR2 sequences are SGHDN and FVKESK. J was trimmed by 2 bases and V by 4 bases; bases with no gene match: 6. The CDR3 consists of 15 residues. The CDR3 spells CASSRLQGGNTEAFF. The CDR3, as DNA: TGTGCCAGCAGCCGCTTACAGGGGGGAAACACTGAAGCTTTCTTT.

The sample holds a few counts of this clone. This chain links TRBV6-5 with TRBJ2-2; tentative D call: TRBD1 (6 bases). There are 15 residues in the CDR3. CDR1 MNHEY and CDR2 SVGAGI come from the germline V gene. Trimming took 0 bases from V and 5 from J, leaving 10 bases between them. The CDR3 DNA sequence: TGTGCCAGCAGTTACTCCAGGGGTCTAACCGGGGAGCTGTTTTTT. Amino acid sequence: CASSYSRGLTGELFF.

CDR3 in DNA: TGTGCCAGTAGGCCCCAATCCGGGGGAGGCCCCGGCTACACCTTC. Protein: CASRPQSGGGPGYTF. The gene calls are TRBV19 and TRBJ1-2; the D gene is possibly TRBD1 (5 bases). Germline V gene sequence: CDR1 LNHDA, CDR2 SQIVND (reference sequence). V shed 6 bases and J shed 8 bases, with 22 bases lying between them. The CDR3 runs to 15 residues.

The V call is TRBV12-3 or TRBV12-4, the J call TRBJ2-7; 8 bases agree with TRBD1. This CDR3 has 13 amino acids. V lost 6 bases and J lost 3; bases outside the gene matches: 4. DNA for the CDR3: TGTGCCAGCAGCGCACAGGGGGTCTACGAGCAGTACTTC. Its translation: CASSAQGVYEQYF.

This chain uses TRBV29-1 with TRBJ1-1; D may be TRBD1 (6 bases). Germline V gene data show CDR1 as SQVTM and CDR2 as ANQGSEA. V was trimmed by 7 bases and J by 5 bases, leaving 17 bases between them. This CDR3 is 13 amino acids long. The CDR3 sequence is CSGSTATGTEAFF. The CDR3 nucleotides read TGCAGCGGCTCTACTGCGACAGGAACTGAAGCTTTCTTT. Full variable domain (outside the CDR3, taken from reference TRBV29-1 and TRBJ1-1): SAVISQKPSRDICQRGTSLTIQCQVDSQVTMMFWYRQQPGQSLTLIATANQGSEATYESGFVIDKFPISRPNLTFSTLTVSNMSPEDSSIYLCSGSTATGTEAFFGQGTRLTVV.

J is TRBJ1-6 and V is TRBV19; the D is unclear. Germline values: CDR1 LNHDA, CDR2 SQIVND (reference sequence). V gave up 6 bases and J gave up 9 bases, with 15 bases separating them. The CDR3 runs to 14 residues. The CDR3 region has the DNA TGTGCCAGTAGGCCTGACAATTTGGGTTCACCCCTCCACTTT. Translated, it gives CASRPDNLGSPLHF. Drawing the rest from reference TRBV19 and TRBJ1-6, the complete variable domain is DGGITQSPKYLFRKEGQNVTLSCEQNLNHDAMYWYRQDPGQGLRLIYYSQIVNDFQKGDIAEGYSVSREKKESFPLTVTSAQKNPTAFYLCASRPDNLGSPLHFGNGTRLTVT.

This rearrangement joins TRBV3-1 (or the pseudogene TRBV3-2) to TRBJ1-2; D uncertain. The CDR3 has 11 amino acids. V was pared by 4 bases and J by 6 bases, with 6 bases between. Germline V lookup: CDR1 LGHDT, CDR2 YNNKEL (reference sequence). CDR3 sequence reads: CASSLGDGYTF. The CDR3, as DNA: TGTGCCAGCAGCCTCGGGGATGGCTACACCTTC.

This chain uses TRBV9 with TRBJ2-1, with D tentatively TRBD2 (7 bases). The germline V gene has CDR1 SGDLS and CDR2 YYNGEE. The CDR3 sequence is 15 residues long. V lost 0 bases to trimming and J lost 2 bases, with 9 bases between them. The CDR3 sequence: CASSVGGGTYNEQFF. For the CDR3, the DNA is TGTGCCAGCAGCGTAGGGGGGGGCACCTACAATGAGCAGTTCTTC.